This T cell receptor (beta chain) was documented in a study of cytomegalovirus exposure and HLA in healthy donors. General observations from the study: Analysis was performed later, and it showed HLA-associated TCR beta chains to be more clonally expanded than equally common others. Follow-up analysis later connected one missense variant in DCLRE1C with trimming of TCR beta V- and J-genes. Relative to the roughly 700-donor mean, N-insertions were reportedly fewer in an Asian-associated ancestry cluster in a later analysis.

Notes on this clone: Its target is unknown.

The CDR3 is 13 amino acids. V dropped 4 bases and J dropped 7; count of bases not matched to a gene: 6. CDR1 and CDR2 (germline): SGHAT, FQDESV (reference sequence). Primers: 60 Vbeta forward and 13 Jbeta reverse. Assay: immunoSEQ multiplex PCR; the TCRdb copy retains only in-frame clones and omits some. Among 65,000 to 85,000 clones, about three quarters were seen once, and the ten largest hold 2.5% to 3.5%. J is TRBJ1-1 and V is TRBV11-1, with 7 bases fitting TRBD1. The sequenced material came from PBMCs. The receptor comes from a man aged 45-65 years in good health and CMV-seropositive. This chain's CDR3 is CASSWTGVNEAFF. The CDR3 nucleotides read TGTGCCAGCAGCTGGACAGGCGTAAATGAAGCTTTCTTT.